This T cell receptor (beta chain) was retrieved from a study of OX40 agonist ivuxolimab in advanced cancers. This clone was seen more than once but under ten times. Trimming cost V 2 bases and J 4 bases, with 14 bases left between them. This CDR3 has 15 amino acids. Looked up from germline, CDR1 is MNHEY and CDR2 is SVGAGI. Assay: immunoSEQ multiplex PCR; the TCRdb copy retains only in-frame clones and omits some. The data contain tens of thousands of clones, over 75% of them singletons. The sequence was obtained from an adult with an advanced solid tumor such as melanoma, head and neck, liver or kidney cancer. Source: CD4+ or CD8+ T cells sorted from blood, taken in a trial of the OX40 agonist ivuxolimab. The chain links TRBV6-5 to TRBJ1-2; D is undetermined. CDR3 DNA sequence: TGTGCCAGCAGTTACAAGGCTACAGAGGGCTATGGCTACACCTTC. Translated: CASSYKATEGYGYTF.